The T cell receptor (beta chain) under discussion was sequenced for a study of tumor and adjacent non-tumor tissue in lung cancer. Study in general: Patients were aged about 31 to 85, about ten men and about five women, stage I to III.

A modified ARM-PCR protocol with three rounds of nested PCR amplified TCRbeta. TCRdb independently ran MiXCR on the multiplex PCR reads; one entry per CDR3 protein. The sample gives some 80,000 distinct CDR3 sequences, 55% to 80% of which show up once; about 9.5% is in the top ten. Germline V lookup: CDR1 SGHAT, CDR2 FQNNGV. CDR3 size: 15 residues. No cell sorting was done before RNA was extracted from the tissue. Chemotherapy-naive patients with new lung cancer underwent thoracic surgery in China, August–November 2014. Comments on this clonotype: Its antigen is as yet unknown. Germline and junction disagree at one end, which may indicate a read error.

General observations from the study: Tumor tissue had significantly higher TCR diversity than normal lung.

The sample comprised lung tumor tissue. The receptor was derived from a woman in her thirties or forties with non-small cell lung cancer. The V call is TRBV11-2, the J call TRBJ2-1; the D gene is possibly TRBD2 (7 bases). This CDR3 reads CAINMGGGQRNELFF. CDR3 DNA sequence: TGTGCCATCAACATGGGGGGGGGCCAAAGGAATGAGCTGTTCTTC. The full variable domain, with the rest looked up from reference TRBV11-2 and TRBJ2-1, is EAGVAQSPRYKIIEKRQSVAFWCNPISGHATLYWYQQILGQGPKLLIQFQNNGVVDDSQLPKDRFSAERLKGVDSTLKIQPAKLEDSAVYLCAINMGGGQRNELFFGPGTRLTVL.